The present T cell receptor beta chain was sequenced within a study of cytomegalovirus exposure and HLA in healthy donors. The wider study: In an earlier analysis, 117 million unique TCR beta sequences were found from some 200 million T cells. Assignment to the Caucasian-associated ancestry cluster applied to around 76% of the roughly 410 genotyped donors.

General study findings and limits: In a later analysis, TCR beta V- and J-gene trimming showed a link to a missense DCLRE1C variant. It was 150 or so TCR beta chains that were listed as cytomegalovirus-associated.

Looked up from germline, CDR1 is SGHRS and CDR2 is YFSETQ. This CDR3 has 12 amino acids. V dropped 5 bases and J dropped 2 bases, with 7 bases sitting between them. A remark on this clone: Antigen specificity is unknown.

In the PCR, 60 Vbeta and 13 Jbeta primers were used. Some clones are missing from TCRdb's copy, which holds only in-frame ones; the method was immunoSEQ multiplex PCR. The sample carries about 140,000 clones, 82% recorded once. The origin of this receptor is a woman between 50 and 59 years old in good health and CMV-seropositive. V gene TRBV5-1 combines with J gene TRBJ2-5; D uncertain. The sequenced material came from PBMCs. CDR3 in amino acids: CASSYSQETQYF. CDR3 sequence (DNA): TGCGCCAGCAGTTATTCTCAAGAGACCCAGTACTTC.